The 17 T cell receptor beta chains reported below all come from one sample, sequenced in a study of early T cells in non-severe SARS-CoV-2 infection (dated by TCRdb to the early 2020s). The library was produced with 5' RACE. Data came from a NextSeq 500. The raw public reads went through TCRdb reprocessing: fastp at Q25, MiXCR clone calling, in-frame beta chains kept. One record per CDR3 amino acid sequence lists the most common genes and DNA. The sample contains 70,000 to 85,000 distinct CDR3 sequences, about 13% of them found a single time. The ten largest clones take up approximately 5.7% of the sample. Sequenced material: whole blood. The receptor set was obtained from an adult who was a healthcare worker with PCR-confirmed SARS-CoV-2 infection or an uninfected control (not recorded which).

A few counts support this clonotype. The V call is TRBV20-1, the J call TRBJ2-7, with D hard to call. The CDR3 is 13 amino acids. Between the trimmed V and J ends, which lost 3 bases and 7 bases, there was a span of 16 bases. The V gene's germline CDR1 is DFQATT and CDR2 SNEGSKA (reference sequence). CDR3 protein: CSARATARREQYF. The CDR3 DNA follows: TGCAGTGCTAGGGCAACAGCTCGACGGGAGCAGTACTTC.

CDR3 nucleotides: TGTGCCAGCAGTACCAAGACAGGGACTACGCAGTATTTT. Encoded protein: CASSTKTGTTQYF. The chain joins TRBV6-2 or TRBV6-3 to TRBJ2-3; 7 nucleotides line up with TRBD1. The CDR3 covers 13 residues. Per germline, CDR1 MNHEY and CDR2 SVGEGT. The V segment lost 5 bases and the J segment 8 bases; nucleotides outside the gene matches: 7.

This clonotype was seen many times. The V call is TRBV3-1, the J call TRBJ1-2; no clear D gene. There are 13 residues in the CDR3. The V gene's germline CDR1 is LGHDT and CDR2 YNNKEL (reference sequence). Trimming cost V 1 base and J 10 bases, with 13 bases left between them. The CDR3 DNA reads TGTGCCAGCAGCCAAGGCCCGGGTAGGCCCTACACCTTC. Translating it yields CASSQGPGRPYTF.

The V and J genes are TRBV12-3 or TRBV12-4 and TRBJ1-1; D is uncertain. Trimming took 5 bases from V and 7 from J, leaving 8 bases between them. CDR3 length equals 11 residues. The CDR3 is CASSNNLEAFF. Written as DNA, the CDR3 is TGTGCCAGCAGTAACAATCTTGAAGCTTTCTTT.

The chain uses TRBV28 and TRBJ1-4; D gene uncertain. Germline V lookup: CDR1 MDHEN, CDR2 SYDVKM. V was shortened by 8 bases and J by 0 bases, with 13 bases between the two germline ends. The CDR3 totals 15 residues. CDR3 amino acids: CASGAGGATNEKLFF. The CDR3 DNA is TGTGCCAGCGGCGCTGGAGGAGCAACTAATGAAAAACTGTTTTTT.

This clonotype was seen many times. The chain links TRBV6-5 to TRBJ1-1; a possible D gene is TRBD1 (5 bases). The V gene's germline CDR1 is MNHEY and CDR2 SVGAGI. This CDR3 is built from 13 residues. The V and J ends lost 6 bases and 4 bases respectively, with 12 bases between them. CDR3 nucleotides: TGTGCCAGCAGCCCAGGGAGTGGCACTGAAGCTTTCTTT. Its protein is CASSPGSGTEAFF.

This chain joins TRBV7-9 and TRBJ2-2; TRBD1 aligns across 7 bases. This CDR3 has 14 residues. The ends lost 5 bases at V and 2 bases at J; junction bases unmatched: 2. Looked up from germline, CDR1 is SEHNR and CDR2 is FQNEAQ (reference sequence). The CDR3 nucleotides read TGTGCCAGCAGCCGGGACAGAAACACCGGGGAGCTGTTTTTT. It encodes CASSRDRNTGELFF.

A few counts support this clonotype. The rearrangement uses TRBV7-9 and TRBJ1-1; D is undetermined. The germline V gene encodes CDR1 SEHNR and CDR2 FQNEAQ (reference sequence). V was clipped by 5 bases and J by 0 bases, with 10 bases between them. The length of the CDR3 is 14 residues. The CDR3 here is CASSPGRVNTEAFF. In DNA form, the CDR3 reads TGTGCCAGCAGCCCTGGACGGGTGAACACTGAAGCTTTCTTT. The variable domain in full, completed from reference TRBV7-9 and TRBJ1-1, reads DTGVSQNPRHKITKRGQNVTFRCDPISEHNRLYWYRQTLGQGPEFLTYFQNEAQLEKSRLLSDRFSAERPKGSFSTLEIQRTEQGDSAMYLCASSPGRVNTEAFFGQGTRLTVV.

V gene TRBV3-1 combines with J gene TRBJ2-7; D is possibly TRBD2 (6 bases). Germline V CDR1 and CDR2: LGHDT, YNNKEL (reference sequence). CDR3 length: 15 residues. The V and J ends lost 3 bases and 2 bases respectively, with 14 bases between them. The CDR3 region is CASSHGTAPTYEQYF. The CDR3 DNA reads as TGTGCCAGCAGCCACGGGACTGCCCCAACCTACGAGCAGTACTTC.

This clonotype was detected only a few times. The chain employs TRBV29-1 and TRBJ2-7; TRBD1 is a possible D gene (5 bases). Germline CDR1 SQVTM, CDR2 ANQGSEA. CDR3 length: 12 amino acids. V was shortened by 7 bases and J by 2 bases, with 12 bases between the two germline ends. Here the CDR3 DNA reads TGCAGCGCCTCACTCAGGGCCTACGAGCAGTACTTC. Its translation is CSASLRAYEQYF.

This chain links TRBV10-1 with TRBJ1-1; D unclear. This CDR3 has 13 amino acids. Germline assignment: CDR1 WNHNN and CDR2 SYGVQD (reference sequence). Trimming removed 1 base at V and 3 bases at J, with 6 bases between. CDR3: CASSEWPDTEAFF. The CDR3 region has the DNA TGCGCCAGCAGTGAGTGGCCAGACACTGAAGCTTTCTTT.

This clonotype has a count of ten or more. The rearrangement links TRBV28 to TRBJ2-7; possibly TRBD1 for D (5 bases). CDR3 length equals 15 residues. Per germline, CDR1 MDHEN and CDR2 SYDVKM. Between the trimmed V and J ends, which lost 4 bases and 5 bases, there was a span of 18 bases. Written as DNA, the CDR3 is TGTGCCAGCAGTTCTAGATTCAGGGTGTCCAACGAGCAGTACTTC. Translation: CASSSRFRVSNEQYF.

The table lists this clonotype with a few counts. The rearrangement links TRBV5-5 to TRBJ1-1; D gene uncertain. V was trimmed by 0 bases and J by 5 bases, leaving 8 bases between them. The V gene's germline CDR1 is SGHKS and CDR2 YYEKEE (reference sequence). The CDR3 is made up of 13 amino acids. CDR3 region: CASSLVKETEAFF. The DNA for the CDR3 is TGTGCCAGCAGCTTGGTGAAGGAAACTGAAGCTTTCTTT.

The chain carries TRBV20-1 and TRBJ2-3, with TRBD2 matching over 8 bases. V gave up 0 bases and J gave up 2 bases; unmatched junction bases: 16. CDR1 DFQATT and CDR2 SNEGSKA come from the germline V gene (reference sequence). The CDR3 contains 19 residues. The CDR3 protein is CSARDFRTSRAIPTDTQYF. CDR3 DNA sequence: TGCAGTGCTAGAGATTTCCGGACTAGCAGAGCCATCCCCACAGATACGCAGTATTTT.

This clonotype was seen a few times. J is TRBJ1-5 and V is TRBV4-1, with D unresolved. Germline CDR1 and CDR2: MGHRA and YSYEKL. V gave up 7 bases and J gave up 1 base, with 17 bases separating them. The CDR3 consists of 16 residues. The CDR3 reads CASTVFPVLSNQPQHF. The CDR3 DNA reads as TGCGCCAGCACCGTTTTCCCGGTCCTCAGCAATCAGCCCCAGCATTTT.

The sample holds a few counts of this clonotype. This chain joins TRBV6-1 and TRBJ2-2, with 8 bases identical to TRBD1. The junction had 2 bases not matched to a gene; V was cut back by 2 bases and J by 3 bases. CDR1 MNHNS and CDR2 SASEGT come from the germline V gene. The CDR3 totals 15 residues. For the CDR3, the DNA is TGTGCCAGCAGTGAACAGGGGGCGGACACCGGGGAGCTGTTTTTT. Protein sequence: CASSEQGADTGELFF.

This clonotype was observed at least ten times. The rearrangement uses TRBV2 and TRBJ2-6; unclear D gene. From germline, CDR1 is SNHLY and CDR2 FYNNEI. The CDR3 contains 13 residues. Trimming shortened V by 6 bases and J by 4 bases, and 7 bases separated the two germline ends. This chain's CDR3 is CASRRWGANVLTF. CDR3 DNA: TGTGCCAGCAGGAGGTGGGGGGCCAACGTCCTGACTTTC.